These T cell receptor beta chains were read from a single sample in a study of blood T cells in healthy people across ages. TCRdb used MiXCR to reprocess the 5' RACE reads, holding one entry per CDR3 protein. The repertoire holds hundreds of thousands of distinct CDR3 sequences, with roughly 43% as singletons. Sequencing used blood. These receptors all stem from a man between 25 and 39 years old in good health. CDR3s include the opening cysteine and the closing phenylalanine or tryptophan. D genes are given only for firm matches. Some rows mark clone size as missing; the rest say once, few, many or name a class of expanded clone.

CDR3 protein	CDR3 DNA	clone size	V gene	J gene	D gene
CASSQNPRGSGGTDTQYF	TGTGCCAGCAGCCAAAACCCGCGGGGTAGCGGGGGCACAGATACGCAGTATTTT	few	TRBV3-1	TRBJ2-3	TRBD2
CASSPFDYGYTF	TGTGCCAGCTCACCCTTTGACTATGGCTACACCTTC	many	TRBV18	TRBJ1-2	NA
CASSLGLIETQYF	TGTGCCAGCAGCTTAGGGCTGATTGAGACCCAGTACTTC	few	TRBV7-9	TRBJ2-5	NA
CASARLDLRVDSEQYF	TGTGCCAGCGCCCGCTTAGATCTACGTGTTGATAGCGAGCAGTACTTC	NA	TRBV25-1	TRBJ2-7	NA
CASSPTGARTDTQYF	TGTGCCAGCAGCCCCACGGGGGCGAGAACAGATACGCAGTATTTT	NA	TRBV7-9	TRBJ2-3	NA
CASSRGQLLGEAFF	TGTGCCAGCAGCCGGGGACAGCTTCTAGGAGAAGCTTTCTTT	once	TRBV6-5	TRBJ1-1	TRBD1
CASSQGDRINEQYF	TGCGCCAGCAGCCAAGGGGACAGGATAAACGAGCAGTACTTC	NA	TRBV4-1	TRBJ2-7	TRBD1
CASSPNTFSYEQYF	TGCGCCAGCAGCCCCAACACGTTCTCCTACGAGCAGTACTTC	few	TRBV5-1	TRBJ2-7	NA
CSAQQPGLLIRNEQFF	TGCAGTGCCCAGCAACCCGGACTCCTAATTCGAAATGAGCAGTTCTTC	NA	TRBV20-1	TRBJ2-1	NA
CSARRSAPYEQYF	TGCAGTGCTCGCAGGAGCGCTCCCTACGAGCAGTACTTC	NA	TRBV20-1	TRBJ2-7	NA
CASSLSGQGRYEQYF	TGTGCCAGCAGTTTAAGCGGACAGGGAAGGTACGAGCAGTACTTC	many	TRBV12-3/TRBV12-4	TRBJ2-7	TRBD1
CSAGPGALYEQYF	TGCAGTGCTGGCCCAGGGGCCCTCTACGAGCAGTACTTC	few	TRBV20-1	TRBJ2-7	NA
CASSQVREIAGIYGETQYF	TGCGCCAGCAGCCAAGTTAGAGAGATAGCGGGGATTTATGGCGAGACCCAGTACTTC	NA	TRBV4-3	TRBJ2-5	TRBD2
CASSFRMVAGTGGVETQYF	TGTGCCAGCAGCTTTCGAATGGTGGCGGGGACAGGGGGTGTAGAGACCCAGTACTTC	NA	TRBV7-2	TRBJ2-5	TRBD1